This passage covers 9 T cell receptor beta chains from one sample sequenced in a study of response to subunit inactivated influenza vaccine. A single record per CDR3 protein comes from TCRdb applying MiXCR to the RT-PCR reads. The table records about 530,000 distinct CDR3 sequences, 10% to 15% of them present only once. The sequencing used PBMCs from blood, collected about 40 days after vaccination. Receptors originate from a man in his fifties who received an inactivated influenza vaccine.

This clonotype has only a few counts. The chain carries TRBV4-2 and TRBJ2-2; no reliable D call. The CDR3 spans 13 residues. Trimming pared 1 base from V and 7 bases from J, leaving 7 bases between. Germline lookup yields CDR1 LGHNA and CDR2 YNFKEQ. CDR3 DNA: TGTGCCAGCAGCCAAGGCTCCCTCGGGGAGCTGTTTTTT. It specifies CASSQGSLGELFF.

The genes are TRBV7-8 and TRBJ2-7; maybe TRBD1 (5 bases). V was cut by 4 bases and J by 2 bases, with 12 bases left in between. In germline, CDR1 is SGHVS, CDR2 FQNEAQ. The CDR3 runs to 14 residues. The CDR3 is CASSSRTPTYEQYF. In DNA, the CDR3 is TGTGCCAGCAGCTCACGGACACCTACCTACGAGCAGTACTTC. The full variable domain, in which reference TRBV7-8 and TRBJ2-7 provide the parts outside the CDR3, is GAGVSQSPRYKVAKRGQDVALRCDPISGHVSLFWYQQALGQGPEFLTYFQNEAQLDKSGLPSDRFFAERPEGSVSTLKIQRTQQEDSAVYLCASSSRTPTYEQYFGPGTRLTVT.

This clonotype has at least ten counts. V usage is TRBV4-3 and J usage is TRBJ2-1; D is perhaps TRBD2 (5 bases). Trimming cost V 5 bases and J 7 bases, with 12 bases left between them. The germline V gene encodes CDR1 LGHNA and CDR2 YSLEER. CDR3 size: 13 residues. This CDR3 is CASSIGRDNEQFF. The CDR3 DNA reads as TGCGCCAGCAGCATCGGACGGGATAATGAGCAGTTCTTC.

V is TRBV6-2 or TRBV6-3 and J is TRBJ2-7, with 9 bases aligning to TRBD2. The J segment lost 6 bases and the V segment lost 6 bases, leaving 12 bases of the junction unmatched. The CDR3 totals 15 residues. CDR1 is MNHEY and CDR2 is SVGEGT in the germline V gene. The CDR3: CASSTPGLAGSEQYF. In nucleotides, the CDR3 is TGTGCCAGCAGCACCCCGGGACTAGCAGGGTCCGAGCAGTACTTC.

This clonotype has more than one count but fewer than ten. The chain combines TRBV9 with TRBJ2-7; 10 positions agree with TRBD1. V was clipped by 4 bases and J by 5 bases; unmatched bases: 6. Germline V gene sequence: CDR1 SGDLS, CDR2 YYNGEE. This CDR3 comprises 14 residues. The CDR3 region has the DNA TGTGCCAGCAGCCTTCAGACAGGGGGCGACGAGCAGTACTTC. It yields the protein CASSLQTGGDEQYF.

The chain is built from TRBV28 and TRBJ2-7; the D is unclear. V dropped 6 bases and J dropped 3 bases, with 9 bases sitting between them. Germline CDR1 is MDHEN and CDR2 is SYDVKM. CDR3 size: 12 residues. The CDR3 bases are TGTGCCAGCAGCCGAAAAATCTACGAGCAGTACTTC. The encoded protein is CASSRKIYEQYF.

The chain couples TRBV28 to TRBJ2-5; D may be TRBD1 (6 bases). V dropped 4 bases and J dropped 1 base, with 22 bases sitting between them. Germline lookup yields CDR1 MDHEN and CDR2 SYDVKM. The CDR3 is made up of 18 amino acids. DNA for the CDR3: TGTGCCAGCAGTTCCACAATTCCTCGGACAGTTCCCCAAGAGACCCAGTACTTC. It codes for CASSSTIPRTVPQETQYF. The whole variable domain, filled in from reference TRBV28 and TRBJ2-5, reads DVKVTQSSRYLVKRTGEKVFLECVQDMDHENMFWYRQDPGLGLRLIYFSYDVKMKEKGDIPEGYSVSREKKERFSLILESASTNQTSMYLCASSSTIPRTVPQETQYFGPGTRLLVL.

This clonotype was seen ten or more times. The chain has TRBV11-2 and TRBJ2-6, with D perhaps TRBD2 (6 bases). Germline V gene data show CDR1 as SGHAT and CDR2 as FQNNGV. The CDR3 length is 18 residues. Trimming took 6 bases from V and 0 from J, leaving 18 bases between them. As DNA, the CDR3 is TGTGCCAGCAGAAGACTGGGCCTAGCGAGCTCTGGGGCCAACGTCCTGACTTTC. Amino acids: CASRRLGLASSGANVLTF.

This clonotype showed up many times. V gene TRBV7-2 combines with J gene TRBJ2-5; TRBD2 matches at 8 bases. The CDR3 spans 15 residues. With 2 bases clipped from V and 5 bases from J, the junction kept 7 bases outside the gene matches. Germline V gives CDR1 SGHTA, CDR2 FQGNSA. This CDR3 reads CASSLYRGGLETQYF. The CDR3 DNA reads TGTGCCAGCAGCTTATATCGGGGGGGCCTTGAGACCCAGTACTTC.